Below, one TCR beta chain is given with its context. Antigen specificity is unknown. The CDR3 consists of 11 residues. The germline V gene has CDR1 SGHVS and CDR2 FQNEAQ. The V end lost 3 bases, the J end lost 9 bases, and 8 bases lay between the germline ends. This record comes from a study of CD4 T cells in relation to SARS-CoV-2 and coronaviruses. The wider study: PBMCs were cultured with antigen for roughly 10 days before TCR beta sequencing. The restricting HLA molecule for shared crossreactive spike epitopes was mapped. Study results and caveats: SARS-CoV-2-driven expansion was significantly weaker in crossreactive than monoreactive clones. Around two thirds of donors had memory CD4+ clonotypes crossrecognizing SARS-CoV-2 and common cold coronavirus spike.

This table comes from immunoSEQ multiplex PCR, and its TCRdb copy is limited to in-frame clones, with some not included. The sample carries about 21,000 clones, less than 85% recorded once. Before the COVID-19 pandemic, during about 2010-2018, CD4+ T cells were taken from unexposed donors. The cells were cultured for about ten days before CD4+ T cells were isolated. This clonotype originated in a human donor in good health. V usage is TRBV7-8 and J usage is TRBJ1-1; no reliable D call. Specimen: CD4+ T cells from PBMCs, cultured in vitro. The CDR3 sequence is CASSFPGKAFF. DNA for the CDR3: TGTGCCAGCAGCTTCCCGGGAAAAGCTTTCTTT.